What follows is one TCR beta chain and its context. Its cognate antigen is unknown. Method: immunoSEQ multiplex PCR; TCRdb's copy keeps in-frame clones and lacks some. The sample records around 60,000 clones, about four fifths being singletons. The record originates from a study of T cells in tumors after PD-1 blockade. The CDR3 spans 19 residues. J gave up 1 base and V 3 bases, and 10 bases lay outside the gene matches. Germline V gives CDR1 SGDLS, CDR2 YYNGEE. Notes on the study in general: Roughly 40% of tumor TCR clonotypes were also found in blood.

The sequence was collected from a human donor with basal cell carcinoma. The specimen comprised PBMCs, sampled before anti-PD-1 treatment. The J gene is TRBJ2-1, the V gene TRBV9; 13 bases match TRBD2. CDR3 in amino acids: CASSGTSGGPLVSYNEQFF. CDR3 coding DNA: TGTGCCAGCAGCGGGACTAGCGGGGGCCCCCTTGTGTCCTACAATGAGCAGTTCTTC.